Shown below are 5 T cell receptor beta chains from a single sample sequenced in a study of PD-L1 blockade in urothelial cancer. TCRdb's table, derived via immunoSEQ multiplex PCR, lists solely in-frame clones and lacks some. The sample lists about 84,000 clones; 82% were seen once. The sample was PBMCs, taken around atezolizumab (anti-PD-L1) treatment. These receptors were obtained from a man aged 65-85 years with urothelial cancer.

V usage is TRBV7-9 and J usage is TRBJ2-4; no clear D gene. Germline-derived CDR1 and CDR2 are SEHNR and FQNEAQ (reference sequence). V was cut by 1 base and J by 0 bases, with 7 bases left in between. This CDR3 region has 15 residues. The CDR3 DNA follows: TGTGCCAGCAGCTTAGACACCTTAGCCAAAAACATTCAGTACTTC. Translated, it gives CASSLDTLAKNIQYF.

The V call is TRBV5-1, the J call TRBJ2-3, with 7 bases aligning to TRBD1. The CDR3 runs to 14 residues. Germline CDR1 SGHRS, CDR2 YFSETQ. The trim removed 4 bases at V and 4 bases at J, leaving 6 bases unmatched. The CDR3 reads CASSKDRFADTQYF. The CDR3 DNA follows: TGCGCCAGCAGCAAGGACAGGTTCGCAGATACGCAGTATTTT. Combining the CDR3 with reference TRBV5-1 and TRBJ2-3 gives the whole variable domain KAGVTQTPRYLIKTRGQQVTLSCSPISGHRSVSWYQQTPGQGLQFLFEYFSETQRNKGNFPGRFSGRQFSNSRSEMNVSTLELGDSALYLCASSKDRFADTQYFGPGTRLTVL.

This clone was observed a few times. V gene TRBV19 combines with J gene TRBJ2-2; 11 bases are a match to TRBD1. The length of the CDR3 is 14 residues. The junction had 4 bases not matched to a gene; V was cut back by 7 bases and J by 6 bases. Germline V gene sequence: CDR1 LNHDA, CDR2 SQIVND (reference sequence). DNA for the CDR3: TGTGCCAGTAACCCGGGACAGGGGGCCGGGGAGCTGTTTTTT. Translation gives CASNPGQGAGELFF.

The chain links TRBV2 to TRBJ2-1; 10 bases line up with TRBD2. CDR3 length equals 15 residues. The trim removed 5 bases at V and 7 bases at J, leaving 8 bases unmatched. Per germline, CDR1 SNHLY and CDR2 FYNNEI. The CDR3 nucleotides are TGTGCCAGCAGTCCCCTAGCGGGAGATTTGAATGAGCAGTTCTTC. It is translated as CASSPLAGDLNEQFF.

The sample holds a few counts of this clone. This chain joins TRBV5-4 and TRBJ2-1; 9 bases agree with TRBD1. CDR3 length: 17 residues. The germline V gene has CDR1 SGHNT and CDR2 YYREEE (reference sequence). V trimming: 2 bases; J trimming: 1 base; junction bases outside the gene matches: 7. CDR3 in amino acids: CASSFAGTGWSYNEQFF. Written as DNA, the CDR3 is TGTGCCAGCAGCTTTGCCGGGACAGGGTGGTCCTACAATGAGCAGTTCTTC. Supplemented by reference TRBV5-4 and TRBJ2-1, the full variable domain reads ETGVTQSPTHLIKTRGQQVTLRCSSQSGHNTVSWYQQALGQGPQFIFQYYREEENGRGNFPPRFSGLQFPNYSSELNVNALELDDSALYLCASSFAGTGWSYNEQFFGPGTRLTVL.